Listed below are T cell receptor beta chains from one sample, sequenced in a study of T cells after yellow fever vaccination. Each CDR3 protein is one row after TCRdb ran MiXCR on the 5' RACE reads. The repertoire includes 110,000 or so distinct CDR3 sequences, about 7% of them detected once, and roughly 3% sits in the top ten. Sequenced material: CD4+ T cells sorted from PBMCs, taken roughly 46 days after the first yellow fever vaccination. The receptors here all came from a man between 18 and 35 years old who received the YFV17D yellow fever vaccine. Both conserved end residues are part of each CDR3. The D gene is left open where the match is weak. Clone sizes are given selectively: once, few, many, or a class where the clone is expanded.

cdr3_aa cdr3_nt d_call j_call clone_size v_call
CATSDLPLSGGGDTQYF TGTGCCACCAGTGATTTGCCCCTCAGCGGGGGGGGTGATACGCAGTATTTT TRBD2 TRBJ2-3 few TRBV24-1
CAISGQLDSPLHF TGTGCCATCAGTGGACAGCTGGATTCACCCCTCCACTTT NA TRBJ1-6 many TRBV10-3
CASSLLLGTGNIQYF TGTGCCAGCAGCCTCCTACTGGGGACAGGAAACATTCAGTACTTC TRBD1 TRBJ2-4 many TRBV6-1
CASSLRTGQAGELFF TGTGCCAGCAGCTTACGCACAGGGCAGGCCGGGGAGCTGTTTTTT NA TRBJ2-2 many TRBV7-2
CAISPGDRWYEQYF TGTGCCATCAGCCCCGGGGACCGCTGGTACGAGCAGTACTTC NA TRBJ2-7 NA TRBV5-5
CSARTATGAGNTIYF TGCAGTGCTAGGACCGCAACAGGGGCTGGAAACACCATATATTTT TRBD1 TRBJ1-3 many TRBV20-1
CASRVADTQYF TGTGCCAGCCGAGTAGCAGATACGCAGTATTTT NA TRBJ2-3 many TRBV18
CASSSRDRGNSPLHF TGTGCCAGCAGCAGTAGGGACAGAGGAAATTCACCCCTCCACTTT TRBD1 TRBJ1-6 many TRBV7-9
CATQTNGALDGYTF TGTGCCACTCAGACCAACGGGGCCTTGGATGGCTACACCTTC NA TRBJ1-2 many TRBV24-1
CASSLLAGTSRNEQFF TGTGCCAGCAGCCTTCTCGCCGGGACTAGCCGCAATGAGCAGTTCTTC TRBD2 TRBJ2-1 NA TRBV11-2
CSPRSGTGGRETQYF TGCAGTCCCAGATCGGGGACAGGGGGCAGGGAGACCCAGTACTTC TRBD1 TRBJ2-5 many TRBV20-1
CASSHQGKKAGELFF TGTGCCAGCAGCCATCAGGGGAAGAAGGCCGGGGAGCTGTTTTTT NA TRBJ2-2 many TRBV7-2
CASSGWSRNYEQYF TGTGCCAGCAGTGGATGGTCGAGGAACTACGAGCAGTACTTC NA TRBJ2-7 many TRBV6-1
CASSLWASRGDTQYF TGTGCCAGCAGTTTGTGGGCCTCCCGAGGAGATACGCAGTATTTT NA TRBJ2-3 many TRBV12-3/TRBV12-4
CASSLASGATDTQYF TGCGCCAGCAGCTTGGCCAGCGGGGCCACAGATACGCAGTATTTT TRBD2 TRBJ2-3 many TRBV5-1
CASTQVAGNGSPLHF TGTGCCAGCACCCAAGTCGCGGGTAACGGAAGTCCCCTCCACTTT NA TRBJ1-6 NA TRBV3-1
CAWSGATNEKLFF TGTGCCTGGAGTGGGGCAACTAATGAAAAACTGTTTTTT NA TRBJ1-4 many TRBV30
CASPGGAADGYTF TGTGCCAGCCCTGGCGGGGCGGCGGATGGCTACACCTTC NA TRBJ1-2 many TRBV12-3/TRBV12-4
CASSLFLTGQETQYF TGTGCCAGCAGCCTTTTCTTGACGGGGCAAGAGACCCAGTACTTC NA TRBJ2-5 many TRBV5-5
CASSAGHLMNTEAFF TGTGCCAGCTCAGCGGGACACCTTATGAACACTGAAGCTTTCTTT NA TRBJ1-1 many TRBV18
CASTLNSGNTIYF TGTGCCAGTACACTAAACTCTGGAAACACCATATATTTT NA TRBJ1-3 many TRBV12-3/TRBV12-4
CASSPNIGAETQYF TGTGCCAGCAGCCCCAACATAGGGGCAGAGACCCAGTACTTC NA TRBJ2-5 NA TRBV3-1